The 5 T cell receptor beta chains below come from one sample, sequenced in a study of PD-L1 blockade in urothelial cancer. Time point reported: peripheral blood 6 weeks after treatment start. The table came from immunoSEQ multiplex PCR; TCRdb's copy has only in-frame clones and leaves some out. Of some 110,000 clones listed, approximately 90% are singletons. Source: PBMCs, taken around atezolizumab (anti-PD-L1) treatment. These receptors came from a man between 60 and 75 years old with urothelial cancer.

V usage is TRBV9 and J usage is TRBJ1-1; tentatively, D is TRBD1 (5 bases). The V gene lost 4 bases and the J gene lost 1 base, with 11 bases spanning the gap. Germline CDR1 SGDLS, CDR2 YYNGEE. The CDR3 spans 14 residues. CDR3: CASSFVTGNTEAFF. The CDR3, as DNA: TGTGCCAGCAGCTTCGTTACAGGGAACACTGAAGCTTTCTTT.

The rearrangement joins TRBV5-1 to TRBJ2-7; 10 nucleotides match TRBD1. Germline assignment: CDR1 SGHRS and CDR2 YFSETQ. The V segment lost 1 base and the J segment 6 bases; nucleotides outside the gene matches: 7. This CDR3 spans 15 amino acids. Written as DNA, the CDR3 is TGCGCCAGCAGCTTGTTGGGACAGGGGTTTAGCGAGCAGTACTTC. Protein: CASSLLGQGFSEQYF.

The chain carries TRBV5-1 and TRBJ2-7; 11 nucleotides match TRBD1. This CDR3 is 14 amino acids long. Germline-derived CDR1 and CDR2 are SGHRS and YFSETQ. The trim removed 4 bases at V and 7 bases at J, leaving 7 bases unmatched. In DNA, the CDR3 is TGCGCCAGCAGCCTAGGACAGGGGGCCAGAGAGCAGTACTTC. It yields the protein CASSLGQGAREQYF.

The rearrangement joins TRBV28 to TRBJ1-4, with D perhaps matching TRBD1 (6 bases). Germline loops: CDR1 MDHEN, CDR2 SYDVKM. This CDR3 has 17 residues. With 4 bases removed from V and 0 bases from J, the gap between germline ends came to 15 bases. The DNA for the CDR3 is TGTGCCAGCAGTTCGGGGGGCCGACGTGCAACTAATGAAAAACTGTTTTTT. Translation gives CASSSGGRRATNEKLFF. The complete variable domain, with remaining parts taken from reference TRBV28 and TRBJ1-4, reads DVKVTQSSRYLVKRTGEKVFLECVQDMDHENMFWYRQDPGLGLRLIYFSYDVKMKEKGDIPEGYSVSREKKERFSLILESASTNQTSMYLCASSSGGRRATNEKLFFGSGTQLSVL.

The rearrangement uses TRBV11-3 and TRBJ2-3; D may be TRBD2 (5 bases). CDR3 length: 14 residues. Germline assignment: CDR1 SGHNT and CDR2 YENEEA. Trimming cost V 1 base and J 2 bases, with 7 bases left between them. CDR3 sequence reads: CASSLVGDTDTQYF. The CDR3, as DNA: TGTGCCAGCAGCTTAGTGGGAGACACAGATACGCAGTATTTT.